This is a list of T cell receptor beta chains from one sample in a study of T cells after yellow fever vaccination. TCRdb independently ran MiXCR on the 5' RACE reads; one entry per CDR3 protein. Among 200,000 to 300,000 distinct CDR3 sequences, roughly 13% were seen once, and the ten largest hold 0.4% to 0.55%. This specimen consisted of CD4+ T cells sorted from PBMCs, obtained 45 days after the yellow fever booster vaccination. These receptors were taken from a man aged 25 to 40 who received the YFV17D yellow fever vaccine. Both conserved end residues are part of each CDR3. Each record gives: J gene, CDR3 length, V gene, D gene, clone size, CDR3 protein, CDR3 DNA. A D gene is named only where the DNA matches it firmly. Where a row states a size, it is once, few, many or the class of an expanded clone; other rows omit it.

TRBJ2-1,15,TRBV5-5,TRBD2,NA,CASSLGGRAYNEQFF,TGTGCCAGCAGCTTAGGCGGGAGGGCCTACAATGAGCAGTTCTTC
TRBJ2-3,14,TRBV29-1,TRBD1,few,CSAGSGGGTDTQYF,TGCAGCGCAGGCTCAGGGGGAGGCACAGATACGCAGTATTTT
TRBJ2-7,15,TRBV7-2,NA,NA,CASSLALVSAGEQYF,TGTGCCAGCAGCTTAGCCCTGGTCAGCGCCGGGGAGCAGTACTTC
TRBJ2-7,13,TRBV30,NA,NA,CAWSGGHPYEQYF,TGTGCCTGGAGTGGAGGACATCCCTACGAGCAGTACTTC
TRBJ1-6,14,TRBV7-2,NA,many,CASSFEQGISPLHF,TGTGCCAGCAGCTTCGAACAGGGTATCTCACCCCTCCACTTT
TRBJ1-2,13,TRBV5-1,TRBD1,NA,CASSFTGETGYTF,TGCGCCAGCAGCTTTACAGGGGAGACTGGCTACACCTTC
TRBJ2-2,12,TRBV5-1,NA,NA,CASSEPTGELFF,TGCGCCAGCAGCGAACCCACCGGGGAGCTGTTTTTT
TRBJ2-7,16,TRBV7-6,NA,few,CASSPPGKRISYEQYF,TGTGCCAGCAGCCCCCCGGGAAAAAGGATTTCCTACGAGCAGTACTTC
TRBJ2-7,18,TRBV4-1,NA,NA,CASSQGGTAGGVRNEQYF,TGCGCCAGCAGCCAAGGGGGGACAGCCGGGGGGGTGCGGAACGAGCAGTACTTC
TRBJ2-1,17,TRBV5-1,NA,NA,CASSLNSAGANYNEQFF,TGCGCCAGCAGCTTGAATAGCGCCGGAGCCAACTACAATGAGCAGTTCTTC
TRBJ2-5,15,TRBV20-1,NA,many,CSARDFRENQETQYF,TGCAGTGCTAGAGATTTCCGGGAGAATCAAGAGACCCAGTACTTC
TRBJ1-4,14,TRBV6-5,NA,few,CASSYSAANEKLFF,TGTGCCAGCAGTTACAGCGCAGCTAATGAAAAACTGTTTTTT
TRBJ2-5,15,TRBV15,NA,NA,CATSRDPTSQETQYF,TGTGCCACCAGCAGAGATCCGACTAGCCAAGAGACCCAGTACTTC
TRBJ2-3,14,TRBV5-1,NA,many,CATAMATSTDTQYF,TGCGCCACGGCTATGGCAACTAGCACAGATACGCAGTATTTT
TRBJ2-2,15,TRBV9,TRBD1,NA,CASSPARGWAGELFF,TGTGCCAGCAGCCCCGCCAGGGGGTGGGCCGGGGAGCTGTTTTTT
TRBJ2-1,17,TRBV6-5,NA,NA,CASSFLTRTTSYNEQFF,TGTGCCAGCAGTTTTCTTACCCGGACAACCTCCTACAATGAGCAGTTCTTC
TRBJ1-1,15,TRBV6-5,NA,few,CASSYSPTGGTEAFF,TGTGCCAGCAGTTATTCCCCGACCGGGGGCACTGAAGCTTTCTTT
TRBJ2-1,19,TRBV11-3,TRBD2,few,CASSFLGIDSGRTYNEQFF,TGTGCCAGCAGCTTCCTAGGGATTGACAGCGGGAGGACGTACAATGAGCAGTTCTTC
TRBJ2-7,12,TRBV10-3,TRBD1,NA,CAISTGDYEQYF,TGTGCCATCAGTACAGGGGATTACGAGCAGTACTTC
TRBJ1-5,15,TRBV18,TRBD1,few,CASSPPGDRGQPQHF,TGTGCCAGCTCACCACCTGGAGACAGGGGACAGCCCCAGCATTTT
TRBJ2-6,17,TRBV5-1,TRBD1,NA,CASSLGVTGTGANVLTF,TGCGCCAGCAGCTTGGGAGTGACAGGGACCGGGGCCAACGTCCTGACTTTC
TRBJ2-7,14,TRBV5-1,TRBD1,few,CASRSGTGVYEQYF,TGCGCCAGCAGGTCTGGGACAGGGGTTTACGAGCAGTACTTC
TRBJ1-1,14,TRBV7-9,NA,NA,CASSLDRRDTEAFF,TGTGCCAGCAGCTTAGACAGACGAGACACTGAAGCTTTCTTT
TRBJ1-5,13,TRBV10-3,NA,NA,CAISEAGSQPQHF,TGTGCCATCAGTGAAGCAGGTTCTCAGCCCCAGCATTTT
TRBJ2-1,16,TRBV7-2,TRBD2,NA,CASSWELAGGLNEQFF,TGTGCCAGCAGCTGGGAACTAGCGGGAGGCCTCAATGAGCAGTTCTTC
TRBJ2-5,15,TRBV27,NA,few,CASSGGRFGEETQYF,TGTGCCAGCAGCGGGGGACGTTTCGGAGAAGAGACCCAGTACTTC
TRBJ2-6,18,TRBV18,TRBD2,NA,CASSPQSSGVAGANVLTF,TGTGCCAGCTCACCACAGTCTAGCGGAGTGGCTGGGGCCAACGTCCTGACTTTC
TRBJ2-2,18,TRBV20-1,TRBD2,NA,CSARDPRASGANTGELFF,TGCAGTGCTAGAGATCCTCGGGCTAGCGGGGCCAACACCGGGGAGCTGTTTTTT
TRBJ2-3,14,TRBV15,NA,NA,CATSRDRRTDTQYF,TGTGCCACCAGCAGAGATCGACGCACAGATACGCAGTATTTT
TRBJ2-3,17,TRBV28,TRBD2,many,CASSFPGLAGLTDTQYF,TGTGCCAGCAGTTTTCCGGGACTAGCGGGGCTCACAGATACGCAGTATTTT
TRBJ2-1,15,TRBV12-5,TRBD2,few,CASGLDTSGINEQFF,TGTGCTAGTGGTTTGGACACTAGCGGGATTAATGAGCAGTTCTTC
TRBJ1-2,15,TRBV20-1,TRBD1,few,CSASKDRGLIYGYTF,TGCAGTGCTTCTAAGGACAGGGGGCTTATCTATGGCTACACCTTC
TRBJ2-6,15,TRBV29-1,NA,NA,CSLGRVSSGANVLTF,TGCAGCCTTGGCCGAGTAAGCTCTGGGGCCAACGTCCTGACTTTC
TRBJ2-3,20,TRBV11-1,TRBD2,NA,CASSFPTNGETGTSARGQYF,TGTGCCAGCAGCTTCCCCACAAATGGCGAAACCGGGACTAGCGCCCGCGGGCAGTATTTT
TRBJ2-3,13,TRBV15,NA,NA,CATSKKATDTQYF,TGTGCCACCAGCAAGAAGGCTACAGATACGCAGTATTTT
TRBJ2-2,14,TRBV11-2,NA,few,CASSLTGTTGELFF,TGTGCCAGCAGCCTGACAGGCACGACCGGGGAGCTGTTTTTT
TRBJ2-7,15,TRBV28,NA,few,CASQTELPSSYEQYF,TGTGCCAGCCAAACGGAGCTTCCGAGCTCCTACGAGCAGTACTTC
TRBJ2-1,11,TRBV5-5,NA,few,CASRLVLEQFF,TGTGCCAGCAGACTAGTTCTTGAGCAGTTCTTC
TRBJ1-2,11,TRBV7-2,NA,NA,CASSLQGGYTF,TGTGCCAGCAGCCTACAGGGAGGCTACACCTTC
TRBJ2-1,15,TRBV5-1,NA,few,CASSQLVLGVNEQFF,TGCGCCAGCAGCCAACTAGTCCTTGGGGTGAATGAGCAGTTCTTC
TRBJ1-1,17,TRBV6-1,TRBD1,NA,CASSEAGPGTGNTEAFF,TGTGCCAGCAGTGAAGCGGGTCCCGGGACAGGGAACACTGAAGCTTTCTTT
TRBJ1-2,13,TRBV6-5,NA,few,CASKTDTNYGYTF,TGTGCCAGCAAAACAGACACTAACTATGGCTACACCTTC
TRBJ2-5,14,TRBV12-3/TRBV12-4,TRBD2,NA,CASSSGQRGGTQYF,TGTGCCAGCAGTTCGGGGCAGCGGGGAGGGACCCAGTACTTC
TRBJ1-6,15,TRBV3-1,NA,NA,CASSQDNGGRSPLHF,TGTGCCAGCAGCCAAGATAATGGAGGGAGGTCACCCCTCCACTTT
TRBJ2-1,18,TRBV6-2/TRBV6-3,TRBD2,NA,CASSYSTREGLNYNEQFF,TGTGCCAGCAGTTACTCGACCCGGGAGGGCCTTAATTACAATGAGCAGTTCTTC
TRBJ2-1,15,TRBV20-1,TRBD2,many,CSARESGTTPNEQFF,TGCAGTGCTAGAGAGTCCGGGACTACACCCAATGAGCAGTTCTTC
TRBJ2-1,13,TRBV20-1,NA,many,CSAREDNGVEQFF,TGCAGTGCTAGAGAGGATAACGGGGTTGAGCAGTTCTTC
TRBJ2-5,13,TRBV20-1,NA,many,CSALRTAKETQYF,TGCAGTGCCCTGAGGACAGCTAAGGAGACCCAGTACTTC
TRBJ2-2,14,TRBV5-1,NA,NA,CASSLGLSAGELFF,TGCGCCAGCAGCTTGGGGCTGAGTGCCGGGGAGCTGTTTTTT
TRBJ1-5,12,TRBV29-1,NA,many,CSVQSGNQPQHF,TGCAGCGTTCAGTCGGGGAATCAGCCCCAGCATTTT
TRBJ2-3,18,TRBV24-1,NA,NA,CATSDWAGRNSSTDTQYF,TGTGCCACCAGTGATTGGGCGGGACGAAACTCTAGCACAGATACGCAGTATTTT
TRBJ2-5,14,TRBV20-1,NA,NA,CSASISVGQETQYF,TGCAGTGCTAGTATATCGGTGGGGCAAGAGACCCAGTACTTC
TRBJ2-5,16,TRBV7-2,NA,NA,CASSFRRDAYQETQYF,TGTGCCAGCAGCTTTCGCCGGGACGCGTACCAAGAGACCCAGTACTTC
TRBJ2-5,13,TRBV5-1,TRBD1,NA,CASSLQGEETQYF,TGCGCCAGCAGCCTGCAGGGGGAGGAGACCCAGTACTTC
TRBJ1-4,13,TRBV5-1,NA,NA,CASSLSGTEKLFF,TGCGCCAGCAGCTTGTCAGGTACCGAAAAACTGTTTTTT
TRBJ2-6,14,TRBV12-3/TRBV12-4,NA,NA,CASGVSSGANVLTF,TGTGCCAGTGGAGTAAGCTCTGGGGCCAACGTCCTGACTTTC
TRBJ2-1,15,TRBV2,TRBD2,few,CASRTLAGGYNEQFF,TGTGCCAGCAGGACATTAGCGGGAGGCTACAATGAGCAGTTCTTC
TRBJ2-7,12,TRBV5-6,NA,NA,CASSSSYYEQYF,TGTGCCAGCAGCTCAAGCTATTACGAGCAGTACTTC
TRBJ2-5,13,TRBV27,NA,few,CASRSEKEETQYF,TGTGCCAGCAGGTCAGAAAAAGAAGAGACCCAGTACTTC
TRBJ2-5,12,TRBV28,NA,NA,CATQAEQETQYF,TGTGCCACCCAAGCGGAGCAAGAGACCCAGTACTTC